This is a list of T cell receptor beta chains from one sample in a study of human T cells and chemical hapten exposure. MiXCR was run by TCRdb on the RACE reads, yielding one entry per CDR3 protein. Here the sample spans about 97,000 distinct CDR3 sequences, roughly a quarter being singletons. Sequenced material: whole blood, taken in connection with sensitization to the hapten diphenylcyclopropenone (DPC). These receptors all come from a man in his forties with alopecia areata. Some clones in this sample may be carry-over from other donors' samples. CDR3s leave out the opening cysteine and the closing phenylalanine or tryptophan. D genes are given only for firm matches.

cdr3_aa,d_call,v_call
ASSPGTSGSSPYEQY,TRBD2,TRBV18
ASSQESGELF,.,TRBV14
ASSLDRVTTDTQY,TRBD1,TRBV7-2
ASSWTSGTNTDTQY,TRBD2,TRBV7-9
ASSSPLTSGSTDTQY,TRBD2,TRBV12-3/TRBV12-4
ASRRQGGNQPQH,TRBD1,TRBV27
ASSPPSGYSTDTQY,TRBD2,TRBV12-3/TRBV12-4
ASSFRQGRAEAF,.,TRBV11-2
ASSTRDKETQY,.,TRBV19
ASSLSGGLGSTDQPQH,.,TRBV28
ASSQPGLHYEQY,TRBD2,TRBV18
SASRLSSGTEAF,.,TRBV20-1
ASSLVRGRSYEQY,TRBD1,TRBV11-2
ASAYDRGSYEQY,TRBD1,TRBV28
ASSDLTFSNQPQH,.,TRBV5-5
ASSRDNPVRHIEAF,.,TRBV7-9
ASSPFLAGSTYEQY,TRBD2,TRBV27
AWTIPLAGQNNEQF,TRBD2,TRBV30
ASSSLTRTNSPLH,.,TRBV12-3/TRBV12-4
ASSREVSAKNIQY,.,TRBV6-5
ASSDTGWSLTEAF,.,TRBV2
ATGGGSYEQY,TRBD2,TRBV28
ASSIGTGAADTQY,TRBD1,TRBV12-3/TRBV12-4
ASSISLGGAPQH,.,TRBV12-3/TRBV12-4